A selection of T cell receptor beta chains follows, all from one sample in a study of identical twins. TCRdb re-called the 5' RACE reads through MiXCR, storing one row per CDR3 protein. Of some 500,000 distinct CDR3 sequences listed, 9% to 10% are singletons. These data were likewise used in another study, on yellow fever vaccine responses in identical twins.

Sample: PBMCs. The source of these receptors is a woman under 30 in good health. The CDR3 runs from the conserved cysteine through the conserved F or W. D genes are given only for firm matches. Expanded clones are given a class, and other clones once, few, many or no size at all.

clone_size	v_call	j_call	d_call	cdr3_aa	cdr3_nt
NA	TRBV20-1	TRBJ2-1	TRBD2	CSGGGRRDNEQFF	TGCAGTGGGGGCGGGAGAAGGGACAATGAGCAGTTCTTC
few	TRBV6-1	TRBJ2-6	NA	CASSRQENSGANVLTF	TGTGCCAGCAGCCGACAAGAAAACTCTGGGGCCAACGTCCTGACTTTC
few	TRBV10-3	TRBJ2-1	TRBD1	CAISERTGGGEQFF	TGTGCCATCAGTGAGAGGACAGGGGGGGGTGAGCAGTTCTTC
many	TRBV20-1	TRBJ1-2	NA	CSARGDGGNNNYGYTF	TGCAGTGCTAGAGGGGACGGGGGGAATAACAACTATGGCTACACCTTC
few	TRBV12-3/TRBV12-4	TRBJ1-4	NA	CASRLDGWLEEKLFF	TGTGCCAGCAGACTCGACGGGTGGTTGGAGGAAAAACTGTTTTTT
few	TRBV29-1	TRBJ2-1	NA	CSVEVQGSYNEQFF	TGCAGCGTTGAAGTACAGGGCTCCTACAATGAGCAGTTCTTC
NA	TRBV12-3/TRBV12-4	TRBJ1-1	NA	CASRLQVNTEAFF	TGTGCCAGCAGGCTACAGGTGAACACTGAAGCTTTCTTT
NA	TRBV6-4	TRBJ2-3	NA	CASSDSRDGRDTQYF	TGTGCCAGCAGTGACTCGCGGGACGGACGAGATACGCAGTATTTT
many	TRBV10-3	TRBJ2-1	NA	CAISESGGNSYNEQFF	TGTGCCATCAGTGAGTCTGGAGGGAACTCCTACAATGAGCAGTTCTTC
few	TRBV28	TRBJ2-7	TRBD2	CASSSRLAGGPYF	TGTGCCAGCAGTTCCCGGCTAGCGGGAGGTCCCTACTTC
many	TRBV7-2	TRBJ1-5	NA	CASSQFGTLGQPQHF	TGTGCCAGCAGCCAGTTTGGGACCTTGGGTCAGCCCCAGCATTTT
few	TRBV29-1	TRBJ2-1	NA	CSVVRQLEQFF	TGCAGCGTTGTGCGTCAGCTTGAGCAGTTCTTC
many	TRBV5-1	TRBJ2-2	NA	CASSLVSYTGELFF	TGCGCCAGCAGCTTGGTCAGCTACACCGGGGAGCTGTTTTTT
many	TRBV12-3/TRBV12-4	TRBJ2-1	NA	CASSAGWTSYNEQFF	TGTGCCAGCAGTGCCGGGTGGACCTCCTACAATGAGCAGTTCTTC
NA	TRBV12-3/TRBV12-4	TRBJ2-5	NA	CAFSLVIDSLLQETQYF	TGTGCCTTCAGTTTAGTTATAGACTCCTTGCTTCAAGAGACCCAGTACTTC
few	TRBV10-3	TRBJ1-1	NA	CATAQEKEAFF	TGTGCCACCGCACAGGAAAAAGAAGCTTTCTTT
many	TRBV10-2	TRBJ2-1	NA	CASSENRDHSYNEQFF	TGCGCCAGCAGCGAGAATCGGGACCATTCCTACAATGAGCAGTTCTTC
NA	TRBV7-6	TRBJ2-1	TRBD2	CASSSPLAGGGNEQFF	TGTGCCAGCAGCTCCCCCCTAGCGGGAGGGGGCAATGAGCAGTTCTTC
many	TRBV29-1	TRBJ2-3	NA	CSVRQGNTDTQYF	TGCAGCGTTCGGCAGGGAAACACAGATACGCAGTATTTT
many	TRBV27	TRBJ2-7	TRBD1	CASSFQGAPVEQYF	TGTGCCAGCAGTTTCCAGGGGGCTCCCGTCGAGCAGTACTTC
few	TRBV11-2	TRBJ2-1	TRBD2	CASSLTSGSGEQFF	TGTGCCAGCAGCTTAACTAGCGGGAGTGGTGAGCAGTTCTTC
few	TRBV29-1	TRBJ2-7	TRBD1	CSVVGTGLLYEQYF	TGCAGCGTTGTGGGGACAGGGCTCCTCTACGAGCAGTACTTC
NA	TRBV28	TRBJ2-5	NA	CASSPQPKTLGYQETQYF	TGTGCCAGCAGTCCCCAGCCTAAGACGTTAGGATACCAAGAGACCCAGTACTTC
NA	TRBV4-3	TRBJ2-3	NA	CASSQAALSADTQYF	TGCGCCAGCAGCCAAGCAGCCCTTAGTGCAGATACGCAGTATTTT
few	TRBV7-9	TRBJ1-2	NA	CASSSTGIPGYTF	TGTGCCAGCAGCTCTACAGGGATTCCTGGCTACACCTTC
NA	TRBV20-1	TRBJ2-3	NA	CSARYGTDTQYF	TGCAGTGCTAGATACGGCACAGATACGCAGTATTTT
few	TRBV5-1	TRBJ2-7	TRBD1	CASSPGTGTGEQYF	TGCGCCAGCAGCCCCGGGACAGGTACGGGCGAGCAGTACTTC
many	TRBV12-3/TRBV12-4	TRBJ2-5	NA	CASTTQGVAGRQETQYF	TGTGCCAGCACCACCCAAGGAGTGGCCGGGCGGCAAGAGACCCAGTACTTC
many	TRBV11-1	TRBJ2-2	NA	CASSLWTGELFF	TGTGCCAGCAGCTTATGGACCGGGGAGCTGTTTTTT
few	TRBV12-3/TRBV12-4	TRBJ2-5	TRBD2	CASSGLAGAETQYF	TGTGCCAGCAGCGGACTAGCGGGGGCGGAGACCCAGTACTTC
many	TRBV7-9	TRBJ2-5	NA	CASTGDQETQYF	TGTGCCAGCACAGGGGACCAAGAGACCCAGTACTTC
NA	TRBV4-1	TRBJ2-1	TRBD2	CASSQDPPGLAGGYEQFF	TGCGCCAGCAGCCAAGATCCTCCGGGACTAGCGGGAGGGTATGAGCAGTTCTTC
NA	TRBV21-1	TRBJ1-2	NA	CASRRTQTNGYTF	TGTGCCAGCAGGAGGACACAAACAAATGGCTACACCTTC
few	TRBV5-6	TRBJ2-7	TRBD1	CASSPFPGTGTYEQYF	TGTGCCAGCAGCCCATTTCCTGGGACAGGTACCTACGAGCAGTACTTC
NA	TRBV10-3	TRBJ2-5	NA	CAISDIQAKGSQETQYF	TGTGCCATCAGTGATATACAAGCGAAAGGGTCGCAAGAGACCCAGTACTTC
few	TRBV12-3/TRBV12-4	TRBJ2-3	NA	CASSPWGDLGADTQYF	TGTGCCAGCAGTCCTTGGGGGGACCTCGGAGCAGATACGCAGTATTTT
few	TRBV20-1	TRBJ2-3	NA	CSARVETDTQYF	TGCAGTGCTAGAGTAGAGACAGATACGCAGTATTTT
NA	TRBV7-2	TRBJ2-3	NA	CASSLGRPSTDTQYF	TGTGCCAGCAGCTTGGGCCGTCCTAGCACAGATACGCAGTATTTT
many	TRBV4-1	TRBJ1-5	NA	CASSQGDKPLQPQHF	TGCGCCAGCAGCCAAGGGGACAAACCTTTGCAGCCCCAGCATTTT
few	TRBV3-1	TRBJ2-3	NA	CASSQELVSYF	TGTGCCAGCAGCCAAGAACTAGTGTCGTATTTT
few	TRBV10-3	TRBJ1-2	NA	CAISESRDYGYTF	TGTGCCATCAGTGAGTCGAGGGACTATGGCTACACCTTC
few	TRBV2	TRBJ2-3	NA	CARTGTLGTDTQYF	TGTGCCAGAACCGGGACTCTGGGGACAGATACGCAGTATTTT
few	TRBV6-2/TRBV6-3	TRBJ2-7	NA	CASTTTPGTPYEQYF	TGTGCCAGCACCACGACCCCAGGGACCCCCTACGAGCAGTACTTC
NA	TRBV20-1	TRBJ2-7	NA	CSARPSLGTYEQYF	TGCAGTGCCAGGCCGTCCCTGGGCACCTACGAGCAGTACTTC
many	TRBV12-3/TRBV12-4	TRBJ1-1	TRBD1	CASSSPGTGYTEAFF	TGTGCCAGCAGCTCACCCGGGACAGGATATACTGAAGCTTTCTTT
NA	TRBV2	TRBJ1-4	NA	CASSLSQTATNEKLFF	TGTGCCAGCAGCCTGAGCCAGACTGCAACTAATGAAAAACTGTTTTTT
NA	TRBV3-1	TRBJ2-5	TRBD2	CASSLGLAGGPGETQYF	TGTGCCAGCAGCCTCGGCCTAGCGGGGGGCCCAGGGGAGACCCAGTACTTC
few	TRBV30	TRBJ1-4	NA	CVWRIRGADEKLFF	TGTGTCTGGAGAATCCGGGGAGCTGATGAAAAACTGTTTTTT
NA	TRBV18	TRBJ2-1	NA	CASSLLVPEQFF	TGTGCCAGCTCACTACTAGTCCCTGAGCAGTTCTTC
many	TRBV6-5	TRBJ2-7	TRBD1	CASSWTGNYEQYF	TGTGCCAGCAGTTGGACAGGGAACTACGAGCAGTACTTC
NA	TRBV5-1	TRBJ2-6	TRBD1	CASSYRDRGPSSGANVLTF	TGCGCCAGCAGCTACCGGGACAGGGGGCCAAGCTCTGGGGCCAACGTCCTGACTTTC
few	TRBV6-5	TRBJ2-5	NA	CASSYDLVQKTQYF	TGTGCCAGCAGTTACGATTTAGTTCAAAAGACCCAGTACTTC
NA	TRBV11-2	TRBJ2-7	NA	CASSLGLDLYEQYF	TGTGCCAGCAGCTTAGGACTAGATCTTTACGAGCAGTACTTC
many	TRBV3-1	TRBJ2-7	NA	CASSQTTRSYEQYF	TGTGCCAGCAGCCAGACCACAAGATCCTACGAGCAGTACTTC
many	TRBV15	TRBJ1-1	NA	CATSSGVGTEAFF	TGTGCCACCAGCAGCGGGGTGGGTACTGAAGCTTTCTTT
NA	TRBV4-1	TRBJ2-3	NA	CASSQDRWESTDTQYF	TGCGCCAGCAGCCAAGATAGGTGGGAGAGCACAGATACGCAGTATTTT
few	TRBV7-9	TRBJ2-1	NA	CASSLTGSSEQFF	TGTGCCAGCAGCTTGACGGGTTCTAGTGAGCAGTTCTTC
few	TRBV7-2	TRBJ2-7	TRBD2	CASSLAVGPSGRKLVLYEQYF	TGTGCCAGCAGCTTAGCCGTCGGCCCTAGCGGGAGGAAACTCGTTCTCTACGAGCAGTACTTC